The subject of this entry is one TCR beta chain. Its cognate antigen is unknown. This sample is drawn from a study of shared clonotypes between healthy human individuals. Study background: Three plates were used per donor for CD4 naive, three for CD4 memory, two for CD8 naive and one for CD8 memory. Broader study findings: Generally, naive subsets (rather than memory subsets) showed larger estimated richness. Naive CD4 clonotype sharing across several donors was approximately 5%.

Method: immunoSEQ multiplex PCR; TCRdb's copy keeps in-frame clones and lacks some. The table records approximately 1,000,000 clones, around 82% of them present only once. CDR3 size: 15 residues. V gave up 6 bases and J gave up 5 bases, with 16 bases separating them. The germline V gene encodes CDR1 MDHEN and CDR2 SYDVKM. The sequencing sample was made of memory CD4+ T cells from PBMCs. Stated subset: CD45RA-negative fraction. J is TRBJ1-4 and V is TRBV28; D may be TRBD1 (6 bases). This sequence was found in a man between 18 and 29 years old in good health. Some clones in this sample may be carry-over from other donors' samples. The CDR3 DNA reads as TGTGCCAGCAGCCGTTATCAGGGGCTGAATGAAAAACTGTTTTTT. Its translation: CASSRYQGLNEKLFF.